Sequencing of this T cell receptor (beta chain) was carried out in a study of identical twins. After template switching added a universal primer site, the resulting cDNA carried unique molecular identifiers. From the 5' RACE reads, TCRdb called clonotypes with MiXCR, one entry per CDR3 protein. This table has 700,000 or so distinct CDR3 sequences, roughly 20% appearing once. Trimming shortened V by 5 bases and J by 3 bases, and 8 bases separated the two germline ends. Germline CDR1 reads DFQATT; CDR2 reads SNEGSKA (reference sequence). The CDR3 has 12 residues. Another study also made use of these data, one on T cells expressing NK-cell markers.

The chain has TRBV20-1 and TRBJ2-1; TRBD2 is a possible D gene (5 bases). Sequencing used PBMCs. This receptor was taken from a woman aged 18-29 years in good health. DNA for the CDR3: TGCAGTGCTCCGACTAACTACAATGAGCAGTTCTTC. Its translation: CSAPTNYNEQFF.